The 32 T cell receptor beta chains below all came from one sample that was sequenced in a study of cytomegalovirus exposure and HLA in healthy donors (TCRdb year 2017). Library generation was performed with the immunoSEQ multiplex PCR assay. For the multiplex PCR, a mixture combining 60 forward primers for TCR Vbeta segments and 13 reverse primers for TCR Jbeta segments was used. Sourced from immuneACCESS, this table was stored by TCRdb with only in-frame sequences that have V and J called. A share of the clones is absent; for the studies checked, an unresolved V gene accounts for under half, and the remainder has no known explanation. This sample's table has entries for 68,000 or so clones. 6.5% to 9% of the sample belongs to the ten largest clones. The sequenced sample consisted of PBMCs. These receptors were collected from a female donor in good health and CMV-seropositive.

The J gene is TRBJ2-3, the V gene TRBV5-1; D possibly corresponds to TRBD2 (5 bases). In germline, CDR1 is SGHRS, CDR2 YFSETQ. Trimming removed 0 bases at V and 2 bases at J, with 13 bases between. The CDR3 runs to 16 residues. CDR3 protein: CASSLAVSATTDTQYF. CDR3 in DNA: TGCGCCAGCAGCTTGGCTGTTAGCGCAACCACAGATACGCAGTATTTT.

The CDR3 coding sequence is TGTGCCAGCAGCTTGTGGGGAGCCTTGGAAGAAAAACTGTTTTTT. It is translated as CASSLWGALEEKLFF. The V and J genes are TRBV5-4 and TRBJ1-4; no reliable D call. V gave up 1 base and J gave up 8 bases, with 15 bases separating them. This CDR3 is 15 amino acids long. From germline, CDR1 is SGHNT and CDR2 YYREEE (reference sequence).

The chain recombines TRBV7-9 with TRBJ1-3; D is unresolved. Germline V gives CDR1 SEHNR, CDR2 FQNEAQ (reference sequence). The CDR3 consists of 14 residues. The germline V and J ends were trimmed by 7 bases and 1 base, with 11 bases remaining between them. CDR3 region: CASIGTLSGNTIYF. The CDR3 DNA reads TGTGCCAGCATCGGTACCCTATCTGGAAACACCATATATTTT.

The CDR3, as DNA: TGTGCCAGCAGCTCGGACACGCCAACTACAGATACGCAGTATTTT. The encoded protein is CASSSDTPTTDTQYF. This chain uses TRBV6-6 with TRBJ2-3, with D possibly TRBD1 on 5 matching bases. Per the germline V gene, CDR1 is MNHNY and CDR2 is SVGAGI (reference sequence). CDR3 length: 15 amino acids. V was clipped by 6 bases and J by 3 bases, with 16 bases between them.

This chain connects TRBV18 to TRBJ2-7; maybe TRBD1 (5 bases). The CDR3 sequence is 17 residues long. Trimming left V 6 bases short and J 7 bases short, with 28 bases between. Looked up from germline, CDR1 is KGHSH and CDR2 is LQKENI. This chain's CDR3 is CASSRSIAFAGFGEQYF. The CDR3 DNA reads TGTGCCAGCTCGAGGTCGATCGCGTTCGCAGGGTTCGGGGAGCAGTACTTC.

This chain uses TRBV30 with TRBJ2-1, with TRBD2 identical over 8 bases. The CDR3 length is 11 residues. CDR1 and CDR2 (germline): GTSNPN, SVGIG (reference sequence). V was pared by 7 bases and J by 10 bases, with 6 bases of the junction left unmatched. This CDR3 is CASGLELEQFF. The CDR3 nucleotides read TGTGCCTCGGGACTAGAGCTAGAGCAGTTCTTC. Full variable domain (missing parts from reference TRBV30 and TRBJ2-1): SQTIHQWPATLVQPVGSPLSLECTVEGTSNPNLYWYRQAAGRGLQLLFYSVGIGQISSEVPQNLSASRPQDRQFILSSKKLLLSDSGFYLCASGLELEQFFGPGTRLTVL.

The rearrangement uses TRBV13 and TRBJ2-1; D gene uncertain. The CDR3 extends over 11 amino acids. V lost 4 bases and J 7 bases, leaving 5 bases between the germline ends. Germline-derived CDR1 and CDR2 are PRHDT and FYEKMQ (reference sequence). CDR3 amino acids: CASSSENEQFF. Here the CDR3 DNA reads TGTGCCAGCAGCTCCGAGAATGAGCAGTTCTTC. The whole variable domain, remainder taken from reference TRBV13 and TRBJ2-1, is AAGVIQSPRHLIKEKRETATLKCYPIPRHDTVYWYQQGPGQDPQFLISFYEKMQSDKGSIPDRFSAQQFSDYHSELNMSSLELGDSALYFCASSSENEQFFGPGTRLTVL.

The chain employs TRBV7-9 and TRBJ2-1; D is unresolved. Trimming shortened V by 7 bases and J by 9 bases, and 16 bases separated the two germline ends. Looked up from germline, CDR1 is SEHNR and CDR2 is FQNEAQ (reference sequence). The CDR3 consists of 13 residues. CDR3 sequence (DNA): TGTGCCAGCACTAACCCACCGCGAACTGAGCAGTTCTTC. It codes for CASTNPPRTEQFF. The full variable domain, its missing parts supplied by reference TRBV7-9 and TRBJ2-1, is DTGVSQNPRHKITKRGQNVTFRCDPISEHNRLYWYRQTLGQGPEFLTYFQNEAQLEKSRLLSDRFSAERPKGSFSTLEIQRTEQGDSAMYLCASTNPPRTEQFFGPGTRLTVL.

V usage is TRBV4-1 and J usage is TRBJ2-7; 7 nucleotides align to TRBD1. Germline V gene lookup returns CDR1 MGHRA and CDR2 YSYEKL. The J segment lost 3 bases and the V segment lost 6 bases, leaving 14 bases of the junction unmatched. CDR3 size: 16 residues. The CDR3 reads CASRPRQGEGVYEQYF. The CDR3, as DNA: TGCGCCAGCAGACCACGACAGGGAGAAGGAGTCTACGAGCAGTACTTC.

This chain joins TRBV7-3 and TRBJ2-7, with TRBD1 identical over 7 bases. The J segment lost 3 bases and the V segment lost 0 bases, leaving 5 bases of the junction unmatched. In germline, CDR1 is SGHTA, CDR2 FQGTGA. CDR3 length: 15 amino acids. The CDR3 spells CASSLTGQADYEQYF. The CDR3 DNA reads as TGTGCCAGCAGCTTAACAGGACAGGCCGACTACGAGCAGTACTTC.

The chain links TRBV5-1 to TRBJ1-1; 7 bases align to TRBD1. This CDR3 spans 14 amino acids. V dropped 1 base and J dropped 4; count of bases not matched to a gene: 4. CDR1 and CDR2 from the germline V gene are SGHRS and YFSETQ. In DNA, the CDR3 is TGCGCCAGCAGCTTGACCGGGACAGCCACTGAAGCTTTCTTT. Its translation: CASSLTGTATEAFF.

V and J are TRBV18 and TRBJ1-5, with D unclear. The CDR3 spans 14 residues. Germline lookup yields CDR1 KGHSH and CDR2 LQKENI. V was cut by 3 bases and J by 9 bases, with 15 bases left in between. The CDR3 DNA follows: TGTGCCAGCTCACCCGAGGGCCTGATGGTGCCCCAGCATTTT. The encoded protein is CASSPEGLMVPQHF.

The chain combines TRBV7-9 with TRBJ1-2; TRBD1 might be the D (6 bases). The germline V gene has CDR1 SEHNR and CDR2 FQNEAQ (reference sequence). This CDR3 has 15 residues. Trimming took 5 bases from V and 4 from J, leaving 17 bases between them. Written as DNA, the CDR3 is TGTGCCAGCAGCCCCTCCTCGGGGGGCCTCTATGGCTACACCTTC. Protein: CASSPSSGGLYGYTF.

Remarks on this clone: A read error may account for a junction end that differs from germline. In nucleotides, the CDR3 is TGCGCCAGCAGTGACAGGGCCCTTGGAGACACCATATATTTT. Translation gives CASSDRALGDTIYF. The chain recombines TRBV10-1 with TRBJ1-3, with D perhaps TRBD1 (5 bases). The CDR3 runs to 14 residues. Germline CDR1 reads WNHNN; CDR2 reads SYGVQD (reference sequence).

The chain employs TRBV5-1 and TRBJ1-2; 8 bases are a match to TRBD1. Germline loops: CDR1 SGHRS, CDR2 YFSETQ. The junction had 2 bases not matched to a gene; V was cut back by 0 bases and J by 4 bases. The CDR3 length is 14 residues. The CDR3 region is CASSLADRGYGYTF. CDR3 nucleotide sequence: TGCGCCAGCAGCTTGGCCGACAGGGGCTATGGCTACACCTTC.

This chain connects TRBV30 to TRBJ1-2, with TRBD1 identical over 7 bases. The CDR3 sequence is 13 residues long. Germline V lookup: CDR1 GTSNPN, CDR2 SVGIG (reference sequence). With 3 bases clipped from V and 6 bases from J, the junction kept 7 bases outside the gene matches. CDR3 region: CAWSLTGVDGYTF. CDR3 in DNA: TGTGCCTGGAGCTTAACAGGGGTGGATGGCTACACCTTC.

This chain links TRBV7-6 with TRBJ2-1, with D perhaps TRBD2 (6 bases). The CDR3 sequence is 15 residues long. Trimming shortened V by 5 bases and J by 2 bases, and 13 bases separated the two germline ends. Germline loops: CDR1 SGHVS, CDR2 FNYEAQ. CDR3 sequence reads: CASSRTGDTYNEQFF. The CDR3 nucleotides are TGTGCCAGCAGCAGGACGGGGGATACCTACAATGAGCAGTTCTTC.

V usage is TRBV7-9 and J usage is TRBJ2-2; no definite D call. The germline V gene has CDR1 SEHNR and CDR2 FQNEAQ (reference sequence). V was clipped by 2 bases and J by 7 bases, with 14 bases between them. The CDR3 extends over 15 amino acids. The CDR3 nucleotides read TGTGCCAGCAGCTTAACACCCGTTAGAGGCGGGGAGCTGTTTTTT. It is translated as CASSLTPVRGGELFF.

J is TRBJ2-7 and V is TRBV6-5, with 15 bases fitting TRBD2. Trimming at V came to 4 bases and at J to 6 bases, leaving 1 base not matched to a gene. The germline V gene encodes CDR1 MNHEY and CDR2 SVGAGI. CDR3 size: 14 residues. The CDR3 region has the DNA TGTGCCAGCAGTTGGACTAGCGGGGGGGCCGAGCAGTACTTC. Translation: CASSWTSGGAEQYF.

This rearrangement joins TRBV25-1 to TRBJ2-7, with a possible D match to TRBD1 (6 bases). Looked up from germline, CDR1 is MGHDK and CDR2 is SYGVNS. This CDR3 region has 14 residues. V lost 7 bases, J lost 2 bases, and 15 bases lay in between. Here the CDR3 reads CASKGDTGPYEQYF. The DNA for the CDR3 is TGTGCCAGCAAAGGGGACACTGGGCCCTACGAGCAGTACTTC.

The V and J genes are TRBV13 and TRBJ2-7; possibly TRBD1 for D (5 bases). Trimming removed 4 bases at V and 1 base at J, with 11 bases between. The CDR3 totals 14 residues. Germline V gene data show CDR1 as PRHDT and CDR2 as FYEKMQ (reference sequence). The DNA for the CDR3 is TGTGCCAGCAGCTCAGTGACAGTTTCCTACGAGCAGTACTTC. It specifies CASSSVTVSYEQYF.

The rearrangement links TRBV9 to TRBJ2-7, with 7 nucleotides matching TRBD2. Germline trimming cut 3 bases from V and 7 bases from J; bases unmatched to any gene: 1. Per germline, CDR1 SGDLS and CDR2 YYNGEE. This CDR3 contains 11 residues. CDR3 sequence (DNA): TGTGCCAGCAGCGGGGGAGGGGAGCAGTACTTC. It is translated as CASSGGGEQYF.

CDR3 region: CASSSDTEAFF. The CDR3 coding sequence is TGTGCCAGCAGTTCTGACACTGAAGCTTTCTTT. The chain recombines TRBV6-5 with TRBJ1-1; unclear D gene. The V and J ends lost 4 bases and 3 bases respectively, with 3 bases between them. The length of the CDR3 is 11 residues. Germline CDR1 MNHEY, CDR2 SVGAGI.

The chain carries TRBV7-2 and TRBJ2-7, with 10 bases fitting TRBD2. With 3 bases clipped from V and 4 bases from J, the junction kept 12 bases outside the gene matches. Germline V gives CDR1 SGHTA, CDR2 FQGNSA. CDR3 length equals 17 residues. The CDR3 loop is CASSFSGTSAIPYEQYF. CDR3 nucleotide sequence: TGTGCCAGCAGCTTCTCCGGGACTAGCGCAATTCCTTACGAGCAGTACTTC. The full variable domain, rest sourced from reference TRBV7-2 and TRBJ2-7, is GAGVSQSPSNKVTEKGKDVELRCDPISGHTALYWYRQSLGQGLEFLIYFQGNSAPDKSGLPSDRFSAERTGGSVSTLTIQRTQQEDSAVYLCASSFSGTSAIPYEQYFGPGTRLTVT.

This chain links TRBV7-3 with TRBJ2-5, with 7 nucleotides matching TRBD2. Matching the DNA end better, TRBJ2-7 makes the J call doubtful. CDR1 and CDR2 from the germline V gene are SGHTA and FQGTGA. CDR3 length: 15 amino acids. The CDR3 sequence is CASSLLAEGSYEQYF. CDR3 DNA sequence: TGTGCCAGCAGCTTACTAGCGGAGGGAAGCTACGAGCAGTACTTC.

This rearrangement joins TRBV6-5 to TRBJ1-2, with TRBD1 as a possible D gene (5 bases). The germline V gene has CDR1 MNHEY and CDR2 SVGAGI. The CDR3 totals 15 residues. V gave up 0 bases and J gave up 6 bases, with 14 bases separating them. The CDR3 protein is CASSYSGRGDNGYTF. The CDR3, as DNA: TGTGCCAGCAGTTACTCCGGGAGGGGAGATAATGGCTACACCTTC.

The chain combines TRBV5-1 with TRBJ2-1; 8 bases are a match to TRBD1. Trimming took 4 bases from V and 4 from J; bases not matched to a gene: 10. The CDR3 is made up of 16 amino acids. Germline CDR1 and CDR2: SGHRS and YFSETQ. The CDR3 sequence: CASSRTGSVMYNEQFF. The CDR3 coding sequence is TGCGCCAGCAGCCGGACAGGGAGCGTTATGTACAATGAGCAGTTCTTC.

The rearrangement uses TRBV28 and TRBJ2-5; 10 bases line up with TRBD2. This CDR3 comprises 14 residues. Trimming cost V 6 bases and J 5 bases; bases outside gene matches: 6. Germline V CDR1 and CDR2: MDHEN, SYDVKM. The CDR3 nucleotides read TGTGCCAGCAGCCCAGCGGGAGGGCGGGAGACCCAGTACTTC. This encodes CASSPAGGRETQYF.

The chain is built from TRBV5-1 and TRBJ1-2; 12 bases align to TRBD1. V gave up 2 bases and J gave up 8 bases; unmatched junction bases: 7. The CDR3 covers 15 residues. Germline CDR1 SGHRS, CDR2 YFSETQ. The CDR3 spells CASSLPGQGAGGYTF. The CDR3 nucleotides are TGCGCCAGCAGCTTACCGGGACAGGGGGCAGGAGGCTACACCTTC.

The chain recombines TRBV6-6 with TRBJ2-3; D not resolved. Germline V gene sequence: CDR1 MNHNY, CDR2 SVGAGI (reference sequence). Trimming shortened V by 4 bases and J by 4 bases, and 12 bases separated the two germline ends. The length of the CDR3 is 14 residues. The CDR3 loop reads CASSSSRRADTQYF. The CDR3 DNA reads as TGTGCCAGCAGTTCTTCCCGTCGGGCAGATACGCAGTATTTT.

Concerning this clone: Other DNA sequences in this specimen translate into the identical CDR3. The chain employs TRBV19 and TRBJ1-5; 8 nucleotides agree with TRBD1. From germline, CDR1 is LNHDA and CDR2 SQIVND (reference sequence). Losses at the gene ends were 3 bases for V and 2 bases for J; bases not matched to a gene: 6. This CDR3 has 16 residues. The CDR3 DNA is TGTGCCAGTAGTATCTCTGCGGGACAGGGCAATCAGCCCCAGCATTTT. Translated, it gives CASSISAGQGNQPQHF.

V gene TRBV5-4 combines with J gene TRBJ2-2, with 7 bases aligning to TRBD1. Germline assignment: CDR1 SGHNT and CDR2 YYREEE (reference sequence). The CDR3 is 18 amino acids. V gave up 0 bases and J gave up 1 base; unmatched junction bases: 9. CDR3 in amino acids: CASSLGGRQGGNTGELFF. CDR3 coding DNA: TGTGCCAGCAGCTTGGGAGGGAGACAGGGCGGGAACACCGGGGAGCTGTTTTTT. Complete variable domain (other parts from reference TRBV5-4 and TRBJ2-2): ETGVTQSPTHLIKTRGQQVTLRCSSQSGHNTVSWYQQALGQGPQFIFQYYREEENGRGNFPPRFSGLQFPNYSSELNVNALELDDSALYLCASSLGGRQGGNTGELFFGEGSRLTVL.